These 23 T cell receptor beta chains originate from one sample sequenced in a study of shared clonotypes between healthy human individuals. Some clones are missing from TCRdb's copy, which holds only in-frame ones; the method was immunoSEQ multiplex PCR. The repertoire holds about 1.1 million clones, about 80% seen once, with roughly 0.83% in the top ten. Sequenced material: memory CD4+ T cells from PBMCs. The sample's subset: CD45RA-negative fraction. The receptors stem from a man in his late teens or twenties in good health. Some clones in this sample may be carry-over from other donors' samples.

This clone occurred a few times. The chain joins TRBV7-3 to TRBJ1-5; no firm D call. Germline V gene lookup returns CDR1 SGHTA and CDR2 FQGTGA. Trimming stripped 0 bases from V and 0 bases from J, with 9 bases between. The CDR3 is made up of 16 amino acids. In DNA form, the CDR3 reads TGTGCCAGCAGCTTAACCTCTAGTCATAGCAATCAGCCCCAGCATTTT. Amino acids: CASSLTSSHSNQPQHF.

The J gene is TRBJ1-1, the V gene TRBV6-5; D is undetermined. The CDR3 totals 13 residues. V was cut by 2 bases and J by 4 bases, with 8 bases left in between. CDR1 and CDR2 from the germline V gene are MNHEY and SVGAGI. CDR3 residues: CASSYGLATEAFF. For the CDR3, the DNA is TGTGCCAGCAGTTACGGATTGGCCACTGAAGCTTTCTTT.

This clone was seen more than once but under ten times. The chain combines TRBV28 with TRBJ2-7; 7 nucleotides align to TRBD2. Germline V gene lookup returns CDR1 MDHEN and CDR2 SYDVKM. There are 14 residues in the CDR3. V was clipped by 5 bases and J by 4 bases; unmatched bases: 8. The CDR3 bases are TGTGCCAGCAGTCCTCCGGGGGGAAGGTACGAGCAGTACTTC. Translated, it gives CASSPPGGRYEQYF.

The chain joins TRBV11-2 to TRBJ2-1, with 7 nucleotides matching TRBD2. J lost 7 bases, V lost 0 bases, and 9 bases had no gene match. The germline V gene encodes CDR1 SGHAT and CDR2 FQNNGV. The CDR3 has 16 residues. The CDR3 DNA is TGTGCCAGCAGCTTAGATTTACCTAGCGGAGGGAATGAGCAGTTCTTC. This encodes CASSLDLPSGGNEQFF. The full variable domain, in which reference TRBV11-2 and TRBJ2-1 provide the parts outside the CDR3, is EAGVAQSPRYKIIEKRQSVAFWCNPISGHATLYWYQQILGQGPKLLIQFQNNGVVDDSQLPKDRFSAERLKGVDSTLKIQPAKLEDSAVYLCASSLDLPSGGNEQFFGPGTRLTVL.

This chain joins TRBV11-2 and TRBJ2-7, with TRBD1 identical over 9 bases. V lost 2 bases, J lost 0 bases, and 8 bases stayed unmatched. The V gene's germline CDR1 is SGHAT and CDR2 FQNNGV. The CDR3 covers 17 residues. The CDR3 DNA is TGTGCCAGCAGCTTAACTCACGGGACAGGGTTCTCCTACGAGCAGTACTTC. The encoded protein is CASSLTHGTGFSYEQYF.

The chain recombines TRBV13 with TRBJ2-7; D is undetermined. The V end was cut by 5 bases, the J end by 2 bases, with 7 bases between. Germline V lookup: CDR1 PRHDT, CDR2 FYEKMQ (reference sequence). The CDR3 is 12 residues long. CDR3 sequence reads: CASSRPTYEQYF. Written as DNA, the CDR3 is TGTGCCAGCAGCCGTCCTACCTACGAGCAGTACTTC.

The chain has TRBV6-5 and TRBJ1-2, with D possibly matching TRBD1 (5 bases). CDR3 length: 13 residues. Germline assignment: CDR1 MNHEY and CDR2 SVGAGI. The V and J ends lost 2 bases and 5 bases respectively, with 9 bases between them. The CDR3 DNA reads TGTGCCAGCAGTTACAGGGGAGAGTATGGCTACACCTTC. Translated: CASSYRGEYGYTF.

The chain employs TRBV7-9 and TRBJ2-7, with D possibly TRBD1 on 6 matching bases. This CDR3 has 16 amino acids. Germline V CDR1 and CDR2: SEHNR, FQNEAQ (reference sequence). Trimming shortened V by 4 bases and J by 1 base, and 17 bases separated the two germline ends. CDR3 sequence: CASSSPSPGASYEQYF. DNA of the CDR3: TGTGCCAGCAGCTCTCCCTCCCCAGGGGCGTCCTACGAGCAGTACTTC.

The chain uses TRBV4-1 and TRBJ2-5, with TRBD2 matching 7 bases. CDR1 and CDR2 (germline): MGHRA, YSYEKL. The V and J ends lost 3 bases and 6 bases, in that order; junction bases with no gene match: 4. This CDR3 spans 13 amino acids. The chain's CDR3 is CASSHTSVQTQYF. CDR3 sequence (DNA): TGCGCCAGCAGCCATACTAGCGTCCAGACCCAGTACTTC.

J is TRBJ2-1 and V is TRBV11-2; 11 nucleotides align to TRBD2. The V gene's germline CDR1 is SGHAT and CDR2 FQNNGV. The ends lost 4 bases at V and 4 bases at J; junction bases unmatched: 9. The length of the CDR3 is 17 residues. The chain's CDR3 is CASSSLMVAGGYNEQFF. CDR3 coding DNA: TGTGCCAGCAGCTCCCTGATGGTAGCGGGAGGGTACAATGAGCAGTTCTTC.

The rearrangement links TRBV7-2 to TRBJ2-7; 10 nucleotides align to TRBD1. CDR3 length equals 14 residues. V shed 5 bases and J 5 bases; nucleotides not matched to a gene: 6. Looked up from germline, CDR1 is SGHTA and CDR2 is FQGNSA. The CDR3 spells CASSTLGTGDEQYF. The CDR3 region has the DNA TGTGCCAGCAGCACCCTGGGGACAGGGGACGAGCAGTACTTC.

V gene TRBV10-3 combines with J gene TRBJ2-1, with D tentatively TRBD2 (6 bases). The CDR3 extends over 16 amino acids. The V end was cut by 5 bases, the J end by 6 bases, with 20 bases between. Germline CDR1 reads ENHRY; CDR2 reads SYGVKD. The CDR3 spells CAISSFEGLVPNEQFF. CDR3 DNA: TGTGCCATCAGTTCCTTCGAGGGACTGGTTCCCAATGAGCAGTTCTTC.

This chain connects TRBV27 to TRBJ2-7; 7 bases align to TRBD2. This CDR3 is 16 amino acids long. The J segment lost 4 bases and the V segment lost 5 bases, leaving 14 bases of the junction unmatched. Looked up from germline, CDR1 is MNHEY and CDR2 is SMNVEV (reference sequence). DNA for the CDR3: TGTGCCAGCAGTCCAACTCTCTCTACTAGCGCGTACGAGCAGTACTTC. As protein: CASSPTLSTSAYEQYF.

The rearrangement uses TRBV7-8 and TRBJ1-5; D gene uncertain. CDR3 length equals 15 residues. Per germline, CDR1 SGHVS and CDR2 FQNEAQ. V lost 5 bases to trimming and J lost 9 bases, with 20 bases between them. The CDR3 DNA sequence: TGTGCCAGCAGCCGACCGATTGGAGTTTCTTGGCCCCAGCATTTT. Residues: CASSRPIGVSWPQHF.

The J gene is TRBJ2-1, the V gene TRBV19, with TRBD1 identical over 8 bases. With V trimmed by 1 base and J by 4 bases, 3 bases remained unmatched. The CDR3 length is 15 residues. In germline, CDR1 is LNHDA, CDR2 SQIVND (reference sequence). In DNA, the CDR3 is TGTGCCAGTAGTATAGCCCAGGGGGCGTACAATGAGCAGTTCTTC. It encodes CASSIAQGAYNEQFF.

The count of this clone is one. J is TRBJ1-4 and V is TRBV19; tentatively, D is TRBD1 (6 bases). Germline-derived CDR1 and CDR2 are LNHDA and SQIVND (reference sequence). The CDR3 contains 14 residues. The germline V and J ends were trimmed by 7 bases and 5 bases, with 14 bases remaining between them. CDR3 region: CASTRTAINEKLFF. DNA of the CDR3: TGTGCCAGTACCCGGACAGCAATAAATGAAAAACTGTTTTTT.

The chain has TRBV2 and TRBJ2-3, with a possible D match to TRBD1 (6 bases). Trimming took 3 bases from V and 0 from J, leaving 10 bases between them. This CDR3 spans 15 amino acids. Germline lookup yields CDR1 SNHLY and CDR2 FYNNEI. CDR3 nucleotides: TGTGCCAGCAGTGAGGACAGAGCTAGCACAGATACGCAGTATTTT. Its translation: CASSEDRASTDTQYF.

The rearrangement joins TRBV14 to TRBJ2-2, with 9 bases that match TRBD1. Germline V CDR1 and CDR2: SGHDN, FVKESK. This CDR3 contains 16 residues. V was pared by 3 bases and J by 4 bases, with 6 bases of the junction left unmatched. The CDR3 DNA reads TGTGCCAGCAGCCACGGGGACAGGGCACGCACCGGGGAGCTGTTTTTT. Translation: CASSHGDRARTGELFF.

This clone was seen only a few times. This chain joins TRBV7-2 and TRBJ1-1; D ambiguous. Germline V CDR1 and CDR2: SGHTA, FQGNSA. V lost 6 bases and J lost 0, with 8 bases in between. The CDR3 sequence is 13 residues long. The CDR3 reads CASRASMNTEAFF. CDR3 in DNA: TGTGCCAGCAGGGCTTCCATGAACACTGAAGCTTTCTTT.

In regard to this clone: The sample has other DNA sequences that encode this CDR3 too. The chain is built from TRBV5-8 and TRBJ1-1, with D hard to call. The CDR3 spans 13 residues. Looked up from germline, CDR1 is SGHTS and CDR2 is YDEGEE. Trimming removed 1 base from V and 1 base from J, with 5 bases in between. The CDR3 spells CASSLRQNTEAFF. CDR3 nucleotides: TGTGCCAGCAGCTTGAGACAGAACACTGAAGCTTTCTTT.

The rearrangement joins TRBV7-8 to TRBJ2-2; 10 bases fit TRBD2. The CDR3 loop spans 19 amino acids. Germline V gives CDR1 SGHVS, CDR2 FQNEAQ. Trimming cost V 5 bases and J 0 bases; bases outside gene matches: 12. The DNA for the CDR3 is TGTGCCAGCAGCATAAACCGTCCTGGGACTAGCGCGAACACCGGGGAGCTGTTTTTT. Amino acids: CASSINRPGTSANTGELFF.

The CDR3 DNA follows: TGTGCCAGCAGTTTGGCAGGGGCCTACAATGAGCAGTTCTTC. This codes for CASSLAGAYNEQFF. The gene calls are TRBV27 and TRBJ2-1; maybe TRBD1 (6 bases). The germline gives CDR1 MNHEY, CDR2 SMNVEV (reference sequence). This CDR3 contains 14 residues. Trimming shortened V by 3 bases and J by 2 bases, and 8 bases separated the two germline ends.

The genes are TRBV5-1 and TRBJ2-7; possible D gene TRBD2, 6 bases. CDR1 and CDR2 (germline): SGHRS, YFSETQ. The CDR3 length is 15 residues. Trimming left V 0 bases short and J 6 bases short, with 16 bases between. The CDR3 sequence: CASSLDVGSPSEQYF. In DNA, the CDR3 is TGCGCCAGCAGCTTGGACGTCGGGAGCCCATCCGAGCAGTACTTC.